Below are 13 T cell receptor beta chains sequenced from a single sample in a study of OX40 agonist ivuxolimab in advanced cancers. Library generation was performed with the immunoSEQ multiplex PCR assay. In TCRdb, the immuneACCESS table is reduced to in-frame sequences with V and J assigned. These tables do not hold every clone; where another copy was compared, an unresolved V gene accounts for under half, and the others remain unexplained. The sample records more than 11,000 clones, 70% to 80% of which are singletons. The top ten clonotypes cover approximately 15% of the sample. The sequencing here drew on CD4+ or CD8+ T cells sorted from blood, taken in a trial of the OX40 agonist ivuxolimab. The receptors derive from an adult with an advanced solid tumor such as melanoma, head and neck, liver or kidney cancer.

The chain carries TRBV6-5 and TRBJ1-2, with 8 bases lining up with TRBD1. The CDR3 has 14 residues. Germline-derived CDR1 and CDR2 are MNHEY and SVGAGI. Trimming removed 6 bases from V and 4 bases from J; junction bases left unmatched: 7. The CDR3: CASSRTGLGYGYTF. CDR3 nucleotide sequence: TGTGCCAGCAGCCGGACAGGGCTTGGCTATGGCTACACCTTC.

This CDR3 is CSLGQGDYTF. The CDR3, as DNA: TGCAGCCTGGGACAGGGCGACTACACCTTC. The rearrangement links TRBV29-1 to TRBJ1-2; 9 positions agree with TRBD1. The V gene's germline CDR1 is SQVTM and CDR2 ANQGSEA. With 8 bases clipped from V and 10 bases from J, the junction kept 5 bases outside the gene matches. The CDR3 extends over 10 amino acids.

In DNA form, the CDR3 reads TGTGCTAGTGGTGTGCCGACAGGGAACTATGGCTACACCTTC. It translates to CASGVPTGNYGYTF. The chain carries TRBV12-5 and TRBJ1-2; 7 nucleotides line up with TRBD1. The CDR3 consists of 14 residues. The V gene's germline CDR1 is LGHNT and CDR2 FRNRAP. The V segment lost 5 bases and the J segment 2 bases; nucleotides outside the gene matches: 5.

This chain links TRBV2 with TRBJ2-7; D might be TRBD1 (5 bases). V lost 7 bases to trimming and J lost 3 bases, with 13 bases between them. Germline lookup yields CDR1 SNHLY and CDR2 FYNNEI. The CDR3 has 13 amino acids. This CDR3 reads CASNNQGSYEQYF. The CDR3 DNA is TGTGCCAGCAATAACCAGGGTAGCTACGAGCAGTACTTC.

The gene calls are TRBV11-1 and TRBJ2-7; TRBD1 agrees at 12 bases. V lost 0 bases, J lost 4 bases, and 1 base stayed unmatched. Looked up from germline, CDR1 is SGHAT and CDR2 is FQDESV (reference sequence). The CDR3 spans 15 residues. In DNA, the CDR3 is TGTGCCAGCAGCTTAGCGGGACAGGGGGCTTACGAGCAGTACTTC. This sequence encodes CASSLAGQGAYEQYF.

The gene calls are TRBV7-9 and TRBJ1-1; weak D call: TRBD1 (5 bases). The V end lost 5 bases, the J end lost 1 base, and 8 bases lay between the germline ends. The CDR3 is 13 amino acids. The germline gives CDR1 SEHNR, CDR2 FQNEAQ (reference sequence). CDR3 residues: CASSHDRNTEAFF. DNA for the CDR3: TGTGCCAGCAGCCATGACAGGAACACTGAAGCTTTCTTT.

V is TRBV9 and J is TRBJ2-3; D is possibly TRBD1 or TRBD2 (5 bases each). This CDR3 spans 15 amino acids. The germline CDR1 and CDR2 sequences are SGDLS and YYNGEE. V lost 1 base and J 6 bases, leaving 15 bases between the germline ends. The CDR3 DNA reads TGTGCCAGCAGCGTACGTTCCCTAGCAGGGGATACGCAGTATTTT. It encodes CASSVRSLAGDTQYF.

Regarding this clone: A read error may account for a junction end that differs from germline. The chain links TRBV6-1 to TRBJ2-5; D might be TRBD1 (6 bases). Looked up from germline, CDR1 is MNHNS and CDR2 is SASEGT. This CDR3 contains 11 residues. The CDR3 DNA is TGTGCCAGCAGATGGGGGCTAGCCCTGCACTTC. Protein sequence: CASRWGLALHF.

The V and J genes are TRBV7-9 and TRBJ1-2; D gene uncertain. Trimming took off 1 base at V and 8 bases at J, with 17 bases between the two ends. Germline assignment: CDR1 SEHNR and CDR2 FQNEAQ (reference sequence). The CDR3 is made up of 15 amino acids. CDR3: CASSLVSFKSRGYTF. For the CDR3, the DNA is TGTGCCAGCAGCTTAGTGTCGTTTAAAAGCAGGGGCTACACCTTC.

The gene calls are TRBV6-5 and TRBJ1-2; D might be TRBD1 (6 bases). The CDR3 contains 14 residues. V dropped 2 bases and J dropped 1 base, with 8 bases sitting between them. Germline-derived CDR1 and CDR2 are MNHEY and SVGAGI. The CDR3 sequence is CASSYGRGNYGYTF. In nucleotides, the CDR3 is TGTGCCAGCAGTTACGGCAGGGGTAACTATGGCTACACCTTC.

In this sample, this clone turned up once. The CDR3 spells CASSFSFKNIQYF. CDR3 coding DNA: TGTGCCAGCAGTTTCAGTTTCAAAAACATTCAGTACTTC. The rearrangement uses TRBV27 and TRBJ2-4; D ambiguous. This CDR3 contains 13 residues. V lost 3 bases and J lost 3, with 6 bases in between. Germline V gene data show CDR1 as MNHEY and CDR2 as SMNVEV (reference sequence).

This rearrangement joins TRBV19 to TRBJ2-3; 11 nucleotides match TRBD2. V gave up 0 bases and J gave up 7 bases; unmatched junction bases: 6. Germline CDR1 reads LNHDA; CDR2 reads SQIVND (reference sequence). This CDR3 is built from 16 residues. The chain's CDR3 is CASSIDLAGGSNTQYF. The CDR3 bases are TGTGCCAGTAGTATAGATCTAGCGGGGGGAAGTAATACGCAGTATTTT.

The J gene is TRBJ1-2, the V gene TRBV15, with a weak D call TRBD1 (5 bases). This CDR3 has 15 amino acids. Germline V gives CDR1 LNHNV, CDR2 YYDKDF (reference sequence). V was clipped by 1 base and J by 6 bases, with 15 bases between them. The CDR3 spells CATSRVLDWGDGYTF. In DNA, the CDR3 is TGTGCCACCAGCAGAGTTCTCGACTGGGGGGATGGCTACACCTTC. The entire variable domain, with the rest obtained from reference TRBV15 and TRBJ1-2, is as follows: DAMVIQNPRYQVTQFGKPVTLSCSQTLNHNVMYWYQQKSSQAPKLLFHYYDKDFNNEADTPDNFQSRRPNTSFCFLDIRSPGLGDTAMYLCATSRVLDWGDGYTFGSGTRLTVV.